This TCR beta chain is drawn from a study of glioma-infiltrating T cells. The iRepertoire nested amplicon-rescue multiplex PCR amplified TCR alpha and beta CDR3s from RNA. Via MiXCR, TCRdb re-called the multiplex PCR reads, giving one row per CDR3 protein. The table shows more than 350,000 distinct CDR3 sequences, with around 45% occurring only once. The CDR3 runs to 17 residues. From germline, CDR1 is LNHNV and CDR2 YYDKDF (reference sequence). V lost 4 bases and J 1 base, leaving 19 bases between the germline ends. The genes are TRBV15 and TRBJ1-1, with D perhaps matching TRBD1 (5 bases). What was sequenced was glioma tissue, nonneoplastic brain tissue, or PBMCs (not recorded which). The TCR was taken from a human donor with low-grade glioma or glioblastoma, undergoing nonglioma brain surgery, or in good health (not recorded which). Here the CDR3 reads CATSTSRGAESNTEAFF. For the CDR3, the DNA is TGTGCCACCAGCACCTCCCGTGGGGCAGAGTCGAACACTGAAGCTTTCTTT. The full variable domain, completed using reference TRBV15 and TRBJ1-1, is DAMVIQNPRYQVTQFGKPVTLSCSQTLNHNVMYWYQQKSSQAPKLLFHYYDKDFNNEADTPDNFQSRRPNTSFCFLDIRSPGLGDTAMYLCATSTSRGAESNTEAFFGQGTRLTVV.